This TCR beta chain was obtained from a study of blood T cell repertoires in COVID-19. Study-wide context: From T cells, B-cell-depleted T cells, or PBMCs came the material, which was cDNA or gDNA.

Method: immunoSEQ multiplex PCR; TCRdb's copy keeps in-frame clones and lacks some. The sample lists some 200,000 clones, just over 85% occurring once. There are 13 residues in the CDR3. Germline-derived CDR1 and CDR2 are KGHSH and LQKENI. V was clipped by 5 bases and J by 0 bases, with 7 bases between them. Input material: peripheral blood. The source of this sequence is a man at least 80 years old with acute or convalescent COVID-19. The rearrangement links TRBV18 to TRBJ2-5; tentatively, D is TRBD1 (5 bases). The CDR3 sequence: CASSKGYQETQYF. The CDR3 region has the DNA TGTGCCAGCTCAAAGGGGTACCAAGAGACCCAGTACTTC.